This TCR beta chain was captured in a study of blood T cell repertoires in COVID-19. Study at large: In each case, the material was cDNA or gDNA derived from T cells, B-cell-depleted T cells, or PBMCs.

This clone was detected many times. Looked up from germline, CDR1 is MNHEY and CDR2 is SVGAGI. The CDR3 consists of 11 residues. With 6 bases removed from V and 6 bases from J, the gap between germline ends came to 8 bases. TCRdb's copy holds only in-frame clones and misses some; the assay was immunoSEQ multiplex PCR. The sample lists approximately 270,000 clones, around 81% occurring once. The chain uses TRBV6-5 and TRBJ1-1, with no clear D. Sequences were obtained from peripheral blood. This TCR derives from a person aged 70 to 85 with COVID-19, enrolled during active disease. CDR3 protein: CASRTGAEAFF. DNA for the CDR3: TGTGCCAGCAGGACTGGTGCTGAAGCTTTCTTT.